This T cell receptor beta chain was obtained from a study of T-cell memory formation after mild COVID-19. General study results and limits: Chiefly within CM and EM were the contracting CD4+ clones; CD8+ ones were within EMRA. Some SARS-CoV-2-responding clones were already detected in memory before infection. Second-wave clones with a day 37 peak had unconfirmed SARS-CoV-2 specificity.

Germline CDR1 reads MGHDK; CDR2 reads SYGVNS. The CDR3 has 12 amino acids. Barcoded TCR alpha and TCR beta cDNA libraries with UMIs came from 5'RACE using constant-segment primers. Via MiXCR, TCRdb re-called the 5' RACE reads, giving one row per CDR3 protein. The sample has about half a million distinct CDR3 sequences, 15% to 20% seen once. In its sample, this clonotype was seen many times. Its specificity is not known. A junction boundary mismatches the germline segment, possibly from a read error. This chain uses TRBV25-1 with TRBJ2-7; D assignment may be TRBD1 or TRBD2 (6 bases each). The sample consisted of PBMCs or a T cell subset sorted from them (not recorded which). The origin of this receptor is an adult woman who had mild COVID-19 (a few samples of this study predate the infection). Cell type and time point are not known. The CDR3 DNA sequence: TGTGCCAGCAGTGGTTCGTTGGGGGGCTTGAACTTC. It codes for CASSGSLGGLNF.